This T cell receptor beta chain was profiled in a study of blood T cell repertoires in COVID-19. Study-wide context: PBMCs, B-cell-depleted T cells, or T cells provided the cDNA or gDNA that made up the material.

In the source study's methods: Estimation of nucleated cell counts relied on the amplification of reference gene primers. Only in-frame clones appear in the TCRdb table, and some are missing; sequencing was by immunoSEQ multiplex PCR. The DNA gave D and trimming, while V, J and clone size come from that table. The profile shows 30,000 to 35,000 clones, roughly four fifths of them singletons. Sequenced sample: peripheral blood. The clonotype originates from a human donor in a cohort sampled during active COVID-19.

This chain's CDR3 is CASTLAGGTYEQYF. The CDR3 DNA reads as TGCGCCAGCACCTTAGCGGGGGGCACCTACGAGCAGTACTTC. The V and J genes are TRBV10-2 and TRBJ2-7; 10 bases align to TRBD2. Trimming cost V 7 bases and J 2 bases; bases outside gene matches: 5. In germline, CDR1 is WSHSY, CDR2 SAAADI. The CDR3 runs to 14 residues.